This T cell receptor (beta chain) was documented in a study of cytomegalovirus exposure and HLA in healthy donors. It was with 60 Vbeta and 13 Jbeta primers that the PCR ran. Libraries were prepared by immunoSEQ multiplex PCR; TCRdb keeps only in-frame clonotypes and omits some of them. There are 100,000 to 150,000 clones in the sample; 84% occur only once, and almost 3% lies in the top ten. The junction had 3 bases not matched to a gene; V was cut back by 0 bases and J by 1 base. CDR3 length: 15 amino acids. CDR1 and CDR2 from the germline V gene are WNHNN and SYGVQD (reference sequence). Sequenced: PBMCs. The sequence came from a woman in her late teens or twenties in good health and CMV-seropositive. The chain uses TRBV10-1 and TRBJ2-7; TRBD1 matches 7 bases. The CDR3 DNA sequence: TGCGCCAGCAGTGAGTCGAGGACAGGATCCTACGAGCAGTACTTC. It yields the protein CASSESRTGSYEQYF.